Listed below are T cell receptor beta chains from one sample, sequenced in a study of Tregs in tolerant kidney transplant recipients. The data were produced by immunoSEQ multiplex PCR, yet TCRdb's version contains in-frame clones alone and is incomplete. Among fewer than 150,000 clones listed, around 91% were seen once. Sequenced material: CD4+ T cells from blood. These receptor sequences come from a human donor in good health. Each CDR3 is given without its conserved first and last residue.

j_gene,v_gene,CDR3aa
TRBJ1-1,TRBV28,ASGTNTEAF
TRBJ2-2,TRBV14,ASSQDLRVFGELF
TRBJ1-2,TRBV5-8,ASSWTGTYGYT
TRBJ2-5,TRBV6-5,ASSYFPGTAQLAQY
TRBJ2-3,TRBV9,ASTRRSTDTQY
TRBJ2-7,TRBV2,ASSDGGLAGPYEQY
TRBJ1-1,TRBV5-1,ASNRGEGEAF
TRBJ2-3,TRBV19,ASSPRLAGADTQY
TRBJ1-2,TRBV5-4,ASSSLVTGSGYT
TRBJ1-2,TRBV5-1,ASSLAGQGRGNYGYT
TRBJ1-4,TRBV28,ASSLGDEKLF
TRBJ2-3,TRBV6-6,ASSYLHTDTQY
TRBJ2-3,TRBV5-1,ASSPLTSTDTQY
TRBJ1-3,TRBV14,ASSQGRLGNTIY
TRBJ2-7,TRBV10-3,AISGWVSGSRSYEQY
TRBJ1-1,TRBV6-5,ASSYGGGRMNTEAF
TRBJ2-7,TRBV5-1,ASSATGVEQY
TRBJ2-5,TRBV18,ASSPGVSGTGKEGTQY
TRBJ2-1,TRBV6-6,ASSRGSSGNEQF
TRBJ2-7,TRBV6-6,ASILGGSSYEQY
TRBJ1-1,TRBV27,ASSLEAFGTTEAF
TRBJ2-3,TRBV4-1,ASSQGGDTQY
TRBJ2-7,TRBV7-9,ASSLQAGAYEQY
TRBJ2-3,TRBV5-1,ASMPRTRGSTDTQY
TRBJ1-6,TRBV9,ASSAFAGQGNSPLH
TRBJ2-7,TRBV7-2,ASSSRGQGYEQY
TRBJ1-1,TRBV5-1,ASSLQTGRLNTEAF
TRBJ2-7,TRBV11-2,ASSPRTGAVSGLLG
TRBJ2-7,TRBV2,ASSGDSYEQY
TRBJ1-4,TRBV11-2,ASSGGARLHLEKLF
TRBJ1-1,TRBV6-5,ASSSGGEDTEAF
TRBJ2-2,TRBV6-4,ASSPMGLATNTGELF
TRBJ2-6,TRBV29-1,SARVMGSGANVLT
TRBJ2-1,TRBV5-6,ASSLDVGGYNEQF
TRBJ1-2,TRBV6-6,ASRHAGGAFGYT
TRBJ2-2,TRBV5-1,ASSLALTNTGELF
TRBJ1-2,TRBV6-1,ASWDNYGYT
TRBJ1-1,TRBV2,ASSASEAF
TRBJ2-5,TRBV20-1,STTQSETQY
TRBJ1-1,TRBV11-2,ASSLRGNTEAF
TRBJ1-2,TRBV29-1,SVERSGRWNGYT
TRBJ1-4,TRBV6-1,ASSARQGLGEKLF
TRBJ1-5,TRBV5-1,ASSLDPQGGSNQPQH